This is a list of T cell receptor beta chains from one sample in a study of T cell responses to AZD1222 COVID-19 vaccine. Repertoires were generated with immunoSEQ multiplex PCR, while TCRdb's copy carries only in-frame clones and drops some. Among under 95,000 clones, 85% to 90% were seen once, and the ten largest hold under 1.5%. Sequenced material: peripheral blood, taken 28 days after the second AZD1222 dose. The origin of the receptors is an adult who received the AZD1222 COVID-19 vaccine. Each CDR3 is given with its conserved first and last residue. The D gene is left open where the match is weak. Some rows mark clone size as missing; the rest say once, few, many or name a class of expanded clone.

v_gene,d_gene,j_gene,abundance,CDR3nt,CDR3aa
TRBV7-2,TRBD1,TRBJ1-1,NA,TGTGCCAGCAGCCCTTACCCTGGACAGGGGGGTACTGAAGCTTTCTTT,CASSPYPGQGGTEAFF
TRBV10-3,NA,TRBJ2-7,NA,TGTGCCACCCGAGGGGGGGACAGATCCTACGAGCAGTACTTC,CATRGGDRSYEQYF
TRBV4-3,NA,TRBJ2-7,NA,TGCGCCAGCAGCCAAGACAGGGTACCTTCCTACGAGCAGTACTTC,CASSQDRVPSYEQYF
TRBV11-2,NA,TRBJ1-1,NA,TGTGCCAGCAGCACTCCGGACGGGCGGAACACTGAAGCTTTCTTT,CASSTPDGRNTEAFF
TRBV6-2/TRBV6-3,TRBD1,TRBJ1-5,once,TGTGCCAGCAGCCCCGGGACAGTAAGCAATCAGCCCCAGCATTTT,CASSPGTVSNQPQHF
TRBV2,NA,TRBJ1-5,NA,TGTGCCAGCAGGGTAGGGCAGGATCAGCCCCAGCATTTT,CASRVGQDQPQHF
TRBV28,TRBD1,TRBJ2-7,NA,TGTGCCAGCATTAGGACAGGGGGCTCCTACGAGCAGTACTTC,CASIRTGGSYEQYF
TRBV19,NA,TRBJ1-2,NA,TGTGCCAGTAGGGGAGAATTCGCACCTTATGGCTACACCTTC,CASRGEFAPYGYTF
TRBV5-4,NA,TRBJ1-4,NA,TGTGCCAGCAGCTTGACGATGGCAGTTAATGAAAAACTGTTTTTT,CASSLTMAVNEKLFF
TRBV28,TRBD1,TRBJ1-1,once,TGTGCCAGCAGTTCCAGCCCTCAGGGGGACACTGAAGCTTTCTTT,CASSSSPQGDTEAFF
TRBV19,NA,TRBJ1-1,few,TGTGCCAGTACCTCGTATGGGGCCGCCGGGAACACTGAAGCTTTCTTT,CASTSYGAAGNTEAFF
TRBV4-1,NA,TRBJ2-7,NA,TGCGCCAGCAGCCATCCCGCCGCGGGGGAGCAGTACTTC,CASSHPAAGEQYF
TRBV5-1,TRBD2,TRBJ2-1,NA,TGCGCCAGCAGGAGCAATCGGCGGGGGGATGGTGAGCAGTTCTTC,CASRSNRRGDGEQFF
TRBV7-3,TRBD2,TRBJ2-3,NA,TGTGCCAGCAGCCCGACTAGCGGGGGGAGTGGGCCAGATACGCAGTATTTT,CASSPTSGGSGPDTQYF
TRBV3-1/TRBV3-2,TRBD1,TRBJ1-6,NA,TGTGCCAGCAGCCAACAGGGACAGGGTAACTCACCCCTCCACTTT,CASSQQGQGNSPLHF
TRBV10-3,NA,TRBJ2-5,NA,TGTGCCATCAGTGAGCCAAGGGAAGAGACCCAGTACTTC,CAISEPREETQYF
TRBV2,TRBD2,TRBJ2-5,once,TGTGCCAGCAGTGACGGGACTAGCGGGGGGGCGCAAGGGTTCGGGACCCAGTACTTC,CASSDGTSGGAQGFGTQYF
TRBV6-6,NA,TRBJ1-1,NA,TGTGCCAGCAGTTACCCCAGCCCTGAAGCTTTCTTT,CASSYPSPEAFF
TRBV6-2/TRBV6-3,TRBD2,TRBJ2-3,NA,TGTGCCAGCAGCCCCCAAGCGAGCGGGGGGCAGTATTTT,CASSPQASGGQYF
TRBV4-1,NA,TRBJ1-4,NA,TGCGCCAGCAGCCAAGTTTACGAAAAACTGTTTTTT,CASSQVYEKLFF
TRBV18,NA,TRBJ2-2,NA,TGTGCCAGCTCACAGGGGATGGGCACCGGGGAGCTGTTTTTT,CASSQGMGTGELFF
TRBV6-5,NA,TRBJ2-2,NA,TGTGCCAGCAGTTACGGCGGGGAGCTGTTTTTT,CASSYGGELFF
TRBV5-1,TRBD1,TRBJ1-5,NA,TGCGCCAGCAGCCAATCAGGGGGAAATCAGCCCCAGCATTTT,CASSQSGGNQPQHF
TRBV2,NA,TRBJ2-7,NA,TGTGCCAGCACCGAAGACACGAGCTCCTACGAGCAGTACTTC,CASTEDTSSYEQYF
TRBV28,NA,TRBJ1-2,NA,TGTGCCAGCAGCTCCCCAGGCTATGGCTACACCTTC,CASSSPGYGYTF
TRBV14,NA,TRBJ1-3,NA,TGTGCCAGCAGCCAAGTTAGCGGGAGAGGAAACACCATATATTTT,CASSQVSGRGNTIYF
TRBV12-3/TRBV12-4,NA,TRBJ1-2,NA,TGTGCCAGCAGCCCGGGACCCTTGGTGGGCTACACCTTC,CASSPGPLVGYTF
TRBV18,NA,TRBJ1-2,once,TGTGCCAGCTCGCCACCCGGGGCTGGCTACACCTTC,CASSPPGAGYTF
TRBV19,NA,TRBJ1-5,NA,TGTGCCAGTACAAAGGGGACCTCCCCTAATCAGCCCCAGCATTTT,CASTKGTSPNQPQHF
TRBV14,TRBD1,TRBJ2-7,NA,TGTGCCAGCCGCCGGGACAGCCTCGGCGAGCAGTACTTC,CASRRDSLGEQYF
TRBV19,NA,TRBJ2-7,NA,TGTGCCAGTAGTGCTCAGGGCTCCTCCTACGAGCAGTACTTC,CASSAQGSSYEQYF
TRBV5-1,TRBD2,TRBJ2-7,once,TGCGCCAGCAGCTTGAGGGAGCGGGGCGAGCAGTACTTC,CASSLRERGEQYF
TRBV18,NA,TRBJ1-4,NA,TGTGCCAGCTCACCACAGGGGAATGAAAAACTGTTTTTT,CASSPQGNEKLFF
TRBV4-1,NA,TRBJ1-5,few,TGCGCCAGCAGCCAAGCAGGGCAGGGTGGCAATCAGCCCCAGCATTTT,CASSQAGQGGNQPQHF